The clone carrying this TCR beta chain was counted between two and nine times. Its antigen remains unknown. The sample comes from a study of T-cell reconstitution after alpha-beta-depleted transplantation in children. Regarding the study as a whole: Expanded clones from the graft, numbering several hundred, reportedly supplied alpha-beta T cells about two months after transplant. Among T cells one year after transplant, newly produced cells accounted for most counts and diversity. Some patients' high day-60 TCRbeta diversity was traced to surviving recipient T cells and thymic progenitors.

Trimming took 2 bases from V and 5 from J, leaving 7 bases between them. CDR1 is KGHDR and CDR2 is SFDVKD in the germline V gene. This CDR3 is 13 amino acids long. Unique molecular identifiers were built into the TCRbeta library. TCRdb redid the calling of the PCR reads with MiXCR, one entry per CDR3 protein. The repertoire holds fewer than 550,000 distinct CDR3 sequences, with about 10% as singletons. This chain links TRBV24-1 with TRBJ2-3; no reliable D call. The sample consisted of PBMCs, mostly from graft donor cells, taken 180 days after TCRalphabeta/CD19-depleted stem cell transplant. This TCR was recovered from a female patient under 10 years old who had a stem cell transplant for aplastic anemia, so the T cells may come from the graft donor. CDR3 bases: TGTGCCACCAGTGATTCCCCCGAAGATACGCAGTATTTT. Amino acid sequence: CATSDSPEDTQYF.